The clone carrying this T cell receptor beta chain came up many times. Its antigen remains unknown. Stated time point: sample taken at primary tumor resection. The input material, whole RNA from tumor, nontumor lung or frozen PBMC, was sequenced unsorted. The approximately 79 donors had untreated early-stage non-small cell lung cancer. The sample comes from a study of spatial heterogeneity in lung cancer. Looking at the study overall: Compared with alpha-chain sequences, beta-chain sequences were consistently detected in greater numbers.

Whole-study results and caveats: More often at tumor resection than at routine follow-up, ubiquitous expanded tumor TCRs were detected in the blood.

All TCR cDNA molecules were individually tagged with a unique molecular identifier. TCRdb fed the 5' RACE reads into MiXCR, producing one record per CDR3 protein. The sample has under 40,000 distinct CDR3 sequences, roughly 5% seen once; the top ten hold less than 30%. V shed 0 bases and J 4 bases; nucleotides not matched to a gene: 4. The CDR3 contains 14 residues. Germline loops: CDR1 SQVTM, CDR2 ANQGSEA. The chain has TRBV29-1 and TRBJ1-2, with TRBD1 identical over 8 bases. Here the sequenced sample was PBMCs, taken at surgery. This clonotype was obtained from a female donor with early-stage non-small cell lung cancer. CDR3 in amino acids: CSVEEQGGGYGYTF. CDR3 DNA sequence: TGCAGCGTTGAAGAACAGGGGGGAGGCTATGGCTACACCTTC.